A single T cell receptor (beta chain) is shown here with its context. Its target is not known. These data are taken from a study of cytomegalovirus exposure and HLA in healthy donors. Study as a whole: The approximately 120 million unique TCR beta sequences, from about 170 million T cells, were found by an earlier analysis. Whole-study results and caveats: V- and J-gene trimming of TCR beta was linked (in a later analysis) to a missense DCLRE1C variant. Presence/absence comparisons presumed near-even sequencing depth among donors. High sensitivity and specificity were reportedly achieved when the classifier diagnosed cytomegalovirus status.

The germline gives CDR1 PRHDT, CDR2 FYEKMQ (reference sequence). J was trimmed by 0 bases and V by 1 base; bases with no gene match: 8. The CDR3 sequence is 18 residues long. Amplification used 60 Vbeta primers and 13 Jbeta primers. Measured with immunoSEQ multiplex PCR; TCRdb has only the in-frame clones, and not every one. This sample has 90,000 or so clones, with around 76% found just once. The rearrangement links TRBV13 to TRBJ1-2; 10 bases match TRBD1. This receptor was identified in a man aged 30-40 years in good health and CMV-seropositive. Sequenced material: PBMCs. CDR3 coding DNA: TGTGCCAGCAGCTTAGAATCAGGTGGGACAGGGGCTAACTATGGCTACACCTTC. It codes for CASSLESGGTGANYGYTF.